The 29 T cell receptor beta chains below were found in one sample sequenced in a study of T cell repertoires in ileal Crohn's disease. TCRdb's copy holds only in-frame clones and misses some; the assay was immunoSEQ multiplex PCR. The sample has 3,500 to 4,500 clones; 75% to 90% are singletons. Sample time point: neoterminal ileum biopsy at postoperative endoscopy, about 6 months after surgery. Sequenced sample: ileal tissue. These receptors were taken from an adult with Crohn's disease.

This clone was seen once. The chain couples TRBV12-5 to TRBJ2-7, with TRBD1 matching 10 bases. The trim removed 3 bases at V and 7 bases at J, leaving 15 bases unmatched. Looked up from germline, CDR1 is LGHNT and CDR2 is FRNRAP. This CDR3 has 17 residues. The CDR3 DNA reads TGTGCTAGTGGTTTAGCCCGCGGTGGGGACAGGGGATGGGAGCAGTACTTC. Residues: CASGLARGGDRGWEQYF. Using reference TRBV12-5 and TRBJ2-7 for the parts outside the CDR3, the full variable domain is DARVTQTPRHKVTEMGQEVTMRCQPILGHNTVFWYRQTMMQGLELLAYFRNRAPLDDSGMPKDRFSAEMPDATLATLKIQPSEPRDSAVYFCASGLARGGDRGWEQYFGPGTRLTVT.

This clone was counted a single time. The rearrangement links TRBV11-2 to TRBJ1-1; D is perhaps TRBD1 (5 bases). The V end was cut by 0 bases, the J end by 4 bases, with 12 bases between. Germline CDR1 and CDR2: SGHAT and FQNNGV. The CDR3 loop spans 15 amino acids. In DNA form, the CDR3 reads TGTGCCAGCAGCTTAGACCCACAGGTTGTCACTGAAGCTTTCTTT. Encoded protein: CASSLDPQVVTEAFF.

V usage is TRBV10-2 and J usage is TRBJ2-3; D remains unclear. This CDR3 comprises 14 residues. Trimming left V 2 bases short and J 4 bases short, with 10 bases between. Germline V CDR1 and CDR2: WSHSY, SAAADI. CDR3 DNA: TGCGCCAGCAGTGAGACTCGGTCGGCAGATACGCAGTATTTT. Translated, it gives CASSETRSADTQYF.

The chain employs TRBV7-9 and TRBJ1-2; 9 bases align to TRBD1. There are 13 residues in the CDR3. Germline CDR1 SEHNR, CDR2 FQNEAQ (reference sequence). The J segment lost 7 bases and the V segment lost 1 base, leaving 1 base of the junction unmatched. The CDR3 DNA sequence: TGTGCCAGCAGCTTAGACAGGGGGCTTGGCTACACCTTC. Amino acids: CASSLDRGLGYTF.

This clone turned up a few times. The gene calls are TRBV7-2 and TRBJ1-6; 8 bases line up with TRBD1. After removal of 5 bases from V and 5 bases from J, the junction contained 5 bases not matched to a gene. The CDR3 length is 15 residues. Germline lookup yields CDR1 SGHTA and CDR2 FQGNSA. The CDR3 DNA reads as TGTGCCAGCAGCGTGATACAGGGGGATAATTCACCCCTCCACTTT. The encoded protein is CASSVIQGDNSPLHF.

The chain has TRBV10-3 and TRBJ1-5; 7 nucleotides agree with TRBD1. CDR1 is ENHRY and CDR2 is SYGVKD in the germline V gene. This CDR3 spans 14 amino acids. Trimming at V came to 2 bases and at J to 7 bases, leaving 5 bases not matched to a gene. CDR3 loop: CAISEGVGGQPQHF. As DNA, the CDR3 is TGTGCCATCAGTGAGGGGGTAGGGGGCCAGCCCCAGCATTTT.

V usage is TRBV5-6 and J usage is TRBJ2-3; TRBD2 might be the D (6 bases). The CDR3 is 15 amino acids. Germline CDR1 reads SGHDT; CDR2 reads YYEEEE. Trimming left V 3 bases short and J 8 bases short, with 19 bases between. The CDR3 DNA reads as TGTGCCAGCAGCTGGCGGTGGCGGGGAGAGGGTACGCAGTATTTT. It codes for CASSWRWRGEGTQYF.

This clone was seen only a few times. The rearrangement uses TRBV18 and TRBJ2-7; tentatively, D is TRBD1 (5 bases). The ends were cut back, 5 bases at V and 5 bases at J, with 13 bases in the middle. The CDR3 runs 13 residues. Germline CDR1 is KGHSH and CDR2 is LQKENI. CDR3 DNA sequence: TGTGCCAGCTCAACAGTAGGGGTCGACGAGCAGTACTTC. Translated: CASSTVGVDEQYF.

This chain joins TRBV11-3 and TRBJ2-1; TRBD2 is a possible D gene (5 bases). The germline CDR1 and CDR2 sequences are SGHNT and YENEEA. The CDR3 length is 15 residues. V lost 3 bases and J lost 6, with 15 bases in between. CDR3: CASSLRAGTSNEQFF. The CDR3 coding sequence is TGTGCCAGCAGCTTGAGGGCAGGTACCAGCAATGAGCAGTTCTTC.

J is TRBJ2-1 and V is TRBV2; maybe TRBD2 (7 bases). The CDR3 covers 16 residues. Trimming removed 5 bases at V and 7 bases at J, with 21 bases between. CDR1 is SNHLY and CDR2 is FYNNEI in the germline V gene. The CDR3 here is CASSMEGGGILNEQFF. CDR3 sequence (DNA): TGTGCCAGCAGTATGGAGGGGGGGGGCATATTAAATGAGCAGTTCTTC. Variable domain in full (rest from reference TRBV2 and TRBJ2-1): EPEVTQTPSHQVTQMGQEVILRCVPISNHLYFYWYRQILGQKVEFLVSFYNNEISEKSEIFDDQFSVERPDGSNFTLKIRSTKLEDSAMYFCASSMEGGGILNEQFFGPGTRLTVL.

V usage is TRBV4-2 and J usage is TRBJ1-2; 7 bases map to TRBD1. This CDR3 has 12 amino acids. V shed 4 bases and J 10 bases; nucleotides not matched to a gene: 6. The germline CDR1 and CDR2 sequences are LGHNA and YNFKEQ. The CDR3 DNA sequence: TGTGCCAGCAGCCTTCCGGGACAGCTCTACACCTTC. Translating it yields CASSLPGQLYTF.

The gene calls are TRBV20-1 and TRBJ1-1; D gene unclear. V lost 1 base, J lost 6 bases, and 6 bases lay in between. In germline, CDR1 is DFQATT, CDR2 SNEGSKA (reference sequence). The CDR3 contains 11 residues. The CDR3 reads CSARVEPEAFF. For the CDR3, the DNA is TGCAGTGCTAGAGTCGAGCCTGAAGCTTTCTTT.

The rearrangement joins TRBV7-2 to TRBJ2-5; no clear D. Germline CDR1 reads SGHTA; CDR2 reads FQGNSA. CDR3 length equals 13 residues. V lost 5 bases to trimming and J lost 6 bases, with 13 bases between them. CDR3 coding DNA: TGTGCCAGCAGCCCCTTATCCGAGCAGACCCAGTACTTC. This translates into CASSPLSEQTQYF.

The V gene is TRBV2, the J gene TRBJ1-1; D not resolved. CDR1 and CDR2 from the germline V gene are SNHLY and FYNNEI. V was pared by 1 base and J by 1 base, with 7 bases between. The CDR3 runs 14 residues. In DNA form, the CDR3 reads TGTGCCAGCAGTGAAGTGGGCAGGAACACTGAAGCTTTCTTT. Translated, it gives CASSEVGRNTEAFF.

This rearrangement joins TRBV19 to TRBJ2-5; D might be TRBD1 (6 bases). The CDR3 extends over 13 amino acids. Trimming took 4 bases from V and 2 from J, leaving 8 bases between them. Per germline, CDR1 LNHDA and CDR2 SQIVND (reference sequence). The DNA of the CDR3 is TGTGCCAGTAGTAGGGACACACAAGAGACCCAGTACTTC. It codes for CASSRDTQETQYF.

The rearrangement joins TRBV27 to TRBJ2-3, with 9 nucleotides matching TRBD2. The CDR3 sequence is 13 residues long. Germline CDR1 is MNHEY and CDR2 is SMNVEV (reference sequence). Trimming took 7 bases from V and 6 from J; bases not matched to a gene: 5. This chain's CDR3 is CASIGLAGDTQYF. CDR3 DNA sequence: TGTGCCAGCATTGGGCTAGCGGGGGATACGCAGTATTTT.

This clone has a single count. The rearrangement uses TRBV6-5 and TRBJ1-1; D call uncertain. The germline V gene encodes CDR1 MNHEY and CDR2 SVGAGI. The V end lost 8 bases, the J end lost 4 bases, and 11 bases lay between the germline ends. The CDR3 has 12 amino acids. The chain's CDR3 is CASYSVGTEAFF. CDR3 nucleotide sequence: TGTGCCAGCTACAGTGTAGGCACTGAAGCTTTCTTT.

The V gene is TRBV15, the J gene TRBJ1-1; TRBD1 aligns across 9 bases. This CDR3 is 15 amino acids long. Germline-derived CDR1 and CDR2 are LNHNV and YYDKDF (reference sequence). Trimming took 1 base from V and 6 from J; bases not matched to a gene: 6. The CDR3 loop is CATSRVTGGNSEAFF. CDR3 sequence (DNA): TGTGCCACCAGCAGAGTGACAGGGGGTAACTCTGAAGCTTTCTTT.

This chain joins TRBV9 and TRBJ2-5; D remains unclear. The DNA end is more similar to TRBJ2-7, so the J call may be wrong. Germline assignment: CDR1 SGDLS and CDR2 YYNGEE. The CDR3 is 15 amino acids. CDR3 amino acids: CASSVEQSPKYEQYF. The CDR3 nucleotides are TGTGCCAGCAGCGTAGAGCAATCCCCAAAATACGAGCAGTACTTC.

The chain uses TRBV18 and TRBJ2-6; 9 nucleotides line up with TRBD1. Unmatched junction bases numbered 9, after V lost 3 bases and J lost 0 bases. This CDR3 comprises 19 residues. Germline-derived CDR1 and CDR2 are KGHSH and LQKENI. The CDR3 is CASSPIGTGPRSGANVLTF. The DNA for the CDR3 is TGTGCCAGCTCACCGATCGGGACAGGGCCCCGCTCTGGGGCCAACGTCCTGACTTTC. The full variable domain, its missing parts supplied by reference TRBV18 and TRBJ2-6, is NAGVMQNPRHLVRRRGQEARLRCSPMKGHSHVYWYRQLPEEGLKFMVYLQKENIIDESGMPKERFSAEFPKEGPSILRIQQVVRGDSAAYFCASSPIGTGPRSGANVLTFGAGSRLTVL.

The rearrangement joins TRBV11-2 to TRBJ1-4; 7 positions match TRBD1. J was trimmed by 1 base and V by 2 bases; bases with no gene match: 7. Germline values: CDR1 SGHAT, CDR2 FQNNGV. The CDR3 sequence is 17 residues long. The CDR3 region has the DNA TGTGCCAGCAGCTTAAGGGACAGAGACTTAACTAATGAAAAACTGTTTTTT. Its protein is CASSLRDRDLTNEKLFF.

The V call is TRBV28, the J call TRBJ1-2, with 8 bases lining up with TRBD1. In germline, CDR1 is MDHEN, CDR2 SYDVKM. V dropped 5 bases and J dropped 10; count of bases not matched to a gene: 9. This CDR3 spans 13 amino acids. The CDR3 reads CASSEPGQADYTF. CDR3 bases: TGTGCCAGCAGTGAACCGGGACAGGCGGACTACACCTTC.

The chain recombines TRBV7-9 with TRBJ1-2; D unresolved. Trimming took off 3 bases at V and 1 base at J, with 21 bases between the two ends. The CDR3 runs 18 residues. CDR1 SEHNR and CDR2 FQNEAQ come from the germline V gene (reference sequence). CDR3 sequence (DNA): TGTGCCAGCAGCTTGGGAATCGCAGGAGTCGGGGTTAACTATGGCTACACCTTC. Translation: CASSLGIAGVGVNYGYTF.

This chain uses TRBV19 with TRBJ1-1, with D possibly TRBD1 on 6 matching bases. Germline assignment: CDR1 LNHDA and CDR2 SQIVND (reference sequence). The ends were cut back, 0 bases at V and 3 bases at J, with 14 bases in the middle. The CDR3 has 16 amino acids. The CDR3 is CASSIDLQGRYTEAFF. The DNA for the CDR3 is TGTGCCAGTAGTATAGATCTACAGGGACGGTACACTGAAGCTTTCTTT.

The V call is TRBV2, the J call TRBJ1-2; D not certain. V was clipped by 4 bases and J by 2 bases, with 8 bases between them. Germline CDR1 reads SNHLY; CDR2 reads FYNNEI. The CDR3 loop spans 13 amino acids. The CDR3 reads CASSVKQNYGYTF. For the CDR3, the DNA is TGTGCCAGCAGTGTGAAACAGAACTATGGCTACACCTTC.

The rearrangement uses TRBV21-1 and TRBJ1-6; TRBD1 is taken as the D call from the table, unchecked against the DNA. TRBV21-1 is a known pseudogene. This CDR3 spans 17 amino acids. This chain's CDR3 is CASSGKGSEQGTSALHF. CDR3 DNA sequence: TGTGCCAGCAGCGGAAAAGGGTCGGAACAGGGCACTTCGGCCCTCCACTTT.

The chain is built from TRBV6-1 and TRBJ2-2, with D unresolved. Germline values: CDR1 MNHNS, CDR2 SASEGT. With 2 bases removed from V and 2 bases from J, the gap between germline ends came to 6 bases. CDR3 length: 14 amino acids. CDR3: CASSEMTNTGELFF. CDR3 coding DNA: TGTGCCAGCAGTGAAATGACAAACACCGGGGAGCTGTTTTTT.

The chain has TRBV5-1 and TRBJ1-2, with 7 nucleotides matching TRBD1. This CDR3 region has 15 residues. Germline assignment: CDR1 SGHRS and CDR2 YFSETQ. V gave up 5 bases and J gave up 4 bases; unmatched junction bases: 11. As DNA, the CDR3 is TGCGCCAGCAGTCTCGGACAGGACTTACTCTATGGCTACACCTTC. Its translation is CASSLGQDLLYGYTF.

CDR3 nucleotide sequence: TGTGCCAGCAGTGAATCTACGGGACAGAGTCCCTATGGCTACACCTTC. Its protein is CASSESTGQSPYGYTF. The V and J genes are TRBV25-1 and TRBJ1-2; 7 nucleotides match TRBD1. Germline CDR1 MGHDK, CDR2 SYGVNS. J gave up 4 bases and V 1 base, and 9 bases lay outside the gene matches. The CDR3 consists of 16 residues.